The clone carrying this T cell receptor (beta chain) was seen many times. Antigen unknown. This entry comes from a study of read filtering for tumor transcriptome and immune sequencing. Study summary: Revised staging placed 8 or 9 patients in R-ISS I, around 15 in II, more than five in III. Broader study findings: RNA-seq captured clonotypes less deeply and reliably than IR-seq.

At the time of active disease, bone marrow was collected from every patient. From germline, CDR1 is SGHTA and CDR2 FQGNSA. This CDR3 has 14 residues. V shed 0 bases and J shed 3 bases, with 9 bases lying between them. From around 440 ng of RNA, a library with molecular barcoded alpha/delta and beta/gamma adaptors was made. In TCRdb, the reads were re-called with MiXCR into one record per CDR3 protein. The sample lists 120,000 or so distinct CDR3 sequences; over 10% were seen once. The sequencing sample was made of a population of CD138-negative cells sorted from bone marrow. This receptor was identified in a donor at least 40 years old with multiple myeloma. The chain links TRBV7-2 to TRBJ2-7, with D perhaps matching TRBD2 (6 bases). The CDR3 DNA sequence: TGTGCCAGCAGCTTAGCTTGGCGGGACTACGAGCAGTACTTC. This sequence encodes CASSLAWRDYEQYF. Full variable domain (missing parts from reference TRBV7-2 and TRBJ2-7): GAGVSQSPSNKVTEKGKDVELRCDPISGHTALYWYRQSLGQGLEFLIYFQGNSAPDKSGLPSDRFSAERTGGSVSTLTIQRTQQEDSAVYLCASSLAWRDYEQYFGPGTRLTVT.